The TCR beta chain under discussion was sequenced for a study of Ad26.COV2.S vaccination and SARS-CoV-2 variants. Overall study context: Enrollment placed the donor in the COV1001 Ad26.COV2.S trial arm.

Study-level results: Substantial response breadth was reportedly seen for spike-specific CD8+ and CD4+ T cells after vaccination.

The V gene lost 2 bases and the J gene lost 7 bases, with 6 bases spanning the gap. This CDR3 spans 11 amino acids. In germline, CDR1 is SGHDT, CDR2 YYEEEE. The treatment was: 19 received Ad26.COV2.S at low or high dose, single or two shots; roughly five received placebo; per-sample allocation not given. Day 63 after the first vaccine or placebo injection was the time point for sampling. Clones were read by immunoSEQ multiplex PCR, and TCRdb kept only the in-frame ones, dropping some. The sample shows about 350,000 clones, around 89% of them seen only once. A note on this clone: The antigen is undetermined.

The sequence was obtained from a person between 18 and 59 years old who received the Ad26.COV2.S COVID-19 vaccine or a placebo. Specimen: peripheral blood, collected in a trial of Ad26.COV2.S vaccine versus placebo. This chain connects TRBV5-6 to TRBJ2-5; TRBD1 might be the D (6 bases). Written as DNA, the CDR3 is TGTGCCAGCAGCTTCAGGGGGACCCAGTACTTC. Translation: CASSFRGTQYF.